This T cell receptor beta chain was documented in a study of blood T cell repertoires in COVID-19. This clone was found once. Profiling relied on immunoSEQ multiplex PCR, and the TCRdb table lists in-frame clones only, not all of them. This repertoire shows under 250,000 clones, approximately 81% found once; its top ten account for about 9.8%. With 2 bases removed from V and 0 bases from J, the gap between germline ends came to 5 bases. From germline, CDR1 is SGHTA and CDR2 FQGNSA. The CDR3 covers 14 residues. This clonotype was obtained from a woman in her forties or fifties with acute COVID-19. The V call is TRBV7-2, the J call TRBJ1-3; possibly TRBD1 for D (5 bases). The specimen sequenced was PBMCs or T cells enriched from blood (not recorded which). In DNA, the CDR3 is TGTGCCAGCAGCTTACAGGGCTCTGGAAACACCATATATTTT. As protein: CASSLQGSGNTIYF.